This record concerns one TCR beta chain sequence. Its specificity is unknown. The read comes to an end 3 residues before the CDR3 does, leaving the germline J gene to fill in the end. This specimen comes from a study of T cell clonality in common variable immunodeficiency. V gave up 1 base and J gave up 9 bases, with 4 bases separating them. The germline V gene encodes CDR1 SGHTA and CDR2 FQGNSA. CDR3 length: 11 amino acids. CVID subjects were 15 or so female and about 29 male, aged roughly 8 to 64. Patients and controls were mostly of Caucasian heritage. Whole-study findings and limits: In common variable immunodeficiency, TCR beta chains reportedly carried fewer deletions and N-nucleotide insertions. Patient heterogeneity in the CVID cohort limited correlations between repertoire features and clinical complications.

Sequenced by immunoSEQ multiplex PCR; TCRdb stores in-frame clones only, minus some. Found here are around 19,000 clones, no singletons; the ten largest cover roughly 6.6%. The source is a human donor with common variable immunodeficiency. Sequences were obtained from peripheral blood mononuclear cells. The chain uses TRBV7-2 and TRBJ2-1; no firm D call. Partial CDR3 DNA: TGTGCCAGCAGCTTAGGCAGTGAG. Translating it yields CASSLGSE. In full, the CDR3 is CASSLGSEQFF. Combining the CDR3 with reference TRBV7-2 and TRBJ2-1 gives the whole variable domain GAGVSQSPSNKVTEKGKDVELRCDPISGHTALYWYRQSLGQGLEFLIYFQGNSAPDKSGLPSDRFSAERTGGSVSTLTIQRTQQEDSAVYLCASSLGSEQFFGPGTRLTVL.